In its sample, the clone carrying this TCR beta chain was seen many times. This sample was included in a study of T cells in Graves' hyperthyroidism and ophthalmopathy. Authors of the study amplified TCR beta CDR3 regions from RNA transcripts. HTBI primers drove first-round RT-PCR of the TCR CDR3. MiXCR, run by TCRdb on the multiplex PCR reads, gives a single entry per CDR3 protein. The sample includes fewer than 300,000 distinct CDR3 sequences, approximately 16% seen only once; the top ten take over 30%. The CDR3 length is 15 residues. The germline gives CDR1 SGHNT, CDR2 YYREEE (reference sequence). Trimming removed 4 bases from V and 6 bases from J; junction bases left unmatched: 3.

This rearrangement joins TRBV5-4 to TRBJ2-1; 14 positions match TRBD2. The sequence came from a woman aged 45-65 years with Graves' hyperthyroidism that later progressed to Graves' ophthalmopathy. The sample comprised blood. The CDR3 is CASSPTSGRVNEQFF. The CDR3 DNA is TGTGCCAGCAGCCCGACTAGCGGGAGGGTCAATGAGCAGTTCTTC.